The 13 T cell receptor beta chains reported below all come from one sample, sequenced in a study of cytomegalovirus exposure and HLA in healthy donors. The PCR contained 60 Vbeta and 13 Jbeta primers. Assay used: immunoSEQ multiplex PCR; TCRdb lists only in-frame clones, some missing. The table has over 100,000 clones, 82% seen once. Sequencing was performed on PBMCs. The receptors stem from a young man in good health and CMV-seropositive.

This rearrangement joins TRBV28 to TRBJ1-1; D unclear. This CDR3 is 15 amino acids long. Germline CDR1 is MDHEN and CDR2 is SYDVKM. V was cut by 1 base and J by 5 bases, with 14 bases left in between. The CDR3, as DNA: TGTGCCAGCAGTTTATTCACCTTGAGGGAGACTGAAGCTTTCTTT. Encoded protein: CASSLFTLRETEAFF.

V usage is TRBV7-2 and J usage is TRBJ2-3; D uncertain. With 5 bases removed from V and 7 bases from J, the gap between germline ends came to 13 bases. There are 13 residues in the CDR3. Germline V gives CDR1 SGHTA, CDR2 FQGNSA. The CDR3 here is CASSRGGDYTQYF. The DNA of the CDR3 is TGTGCCAGCAGCCGAGGCGGAGATTATACGCAGTATTTT.

The chain employs TRBV5-1 and TRBJ1-2, with 7 bases matching TRBD1. Looked up from germline, CDR1 is SGHRS and CDR2 is YFSETQ. CDR3 length equals 15 residues. Trimming cost V 4 bases and J 4 bases; bases outside gene matches: 10. CDR3 amino acids: CASSATGKASYGYTF. CDR3 coding DNA: TGCGCCAGCAGCGCGACAGGGAAAGCTTCCTATGGCTACACCTTC.

The chain links TRBV10-1 to TRBJ1-6; possibly TRBD1 for D (5 bases). Germline assignment: CDR1 WNHNN and CDR2 SYGVQD (reference sequence). V was clipped by 7 bases and J by 13 bases, with 14 bases between them. The CDR3 spans 12 residues. CDR3: CASKDTGGPLHF. CDR3 DNA sequence: TGCGCCAGCAAGGACACGGGCGGTCCCCTCCACTTT.

CDR3 residues: CASSFVPGETQYF. The CDR3 nucleotides read TGTGCCAGCAGCTTCGTCCCCGGGGAGACCCAGTACTTC. V gene TRBV7-6 combines with J gene TRBJ2-5; D uncertain. The CDR3 spans 13 residues. Germline V gene data show CDR1 as SGHVS and CDR2 as FNYEAQ. Trimming shortened V by 3 bases and J by 5 bases, and 10 bases separated the two germline ends.

This chain joins TRBV9 and TRBJ1-1, with a possible D match to TRBD1 (5 bases). This CDR3 is built from 16 residues. Germline CDR1 SGDLS, CDR2 YYNGEE. Trimming removed 3 bases from V and 1 base from J, with 16 bases in between. Here the CDR3 DNA reads TGTGCCAGCAGCGGGGGCAGGGTGGTTGCGAACACTGAAGCTTTCTTT. Protein product: CASSGGRVVANTEAFF.

The rearrangement uses TRBV11-3 and TRBJ2-2, with 9 bases matching TRBD1. The CDR3 runs to 15 residues. From germline, CDR1 is SGHNT and CDR2 YENEEA. V was pared by 2 bases and J by 5 bases, with 3 bases of the junction left unmatched. CDR3 amino acids: CASSLTGGVTGELFF. DNA for the CDR3: TGTGCCAGCAGCTTAACAGGGGGCGTAACCGGGGAGCTGTTTTTT. Variable domain in full (rest from reference TRBV11-3 and TRBJ2-2): EAGVVQSPRYKIIEKKQPVAFWCNPISGHNTLYWYLQNLGQGPELLIRYENEEAVDDSQLPKDRFSAERLKGVDSTLKIQPAELGDSAVYLCASSLTGGVTGELFFGEGSRLTVL.

The chain links TRBV7-3 to TRBJ1-2; 8 bases fit TRBD1. The length of the CDR3 is 15 residues. Germline CDR1 reads SGHTA; CDR2 reads FQGTGA. The V gene end was trimmed by 5 bases and the J gene end by 0 bases; junction bases not matched to a gene: 5. CDR3 nucleotides: TGTGCCAGCAGCCCGGACAGGGTCCCTAACTATGGCTACACCTTC. This sequence encodes CASSPDRVPNYGYTF.

This clone was counted a single time. CDR3 sequence: CASSGTALSYGYTF. In DNA, the CDR3 is TGCGCCAGCTCTGGAACAGCCTTATCCTATGGCTACACCTTC. This chain links TRBV10-1 with TRBJ1-2; the D is unclear. The CDR3 spans 14 residues. Germline V gene data show CDR1 as WNHNN and CDR2 as SYGVQD (reference sequence). V lost 8 bases to trimming and J lost 4 bases, with 17 bases between them.

This clone came up once. V usage is TRBV2 and J usage is TRBJ2-1, with 9 bases that match TRBD2. The CDR3 contains 14 residues. Germline lookup yields CDR1 SNHLY and CDR2 FYNNEI. Trimming cost V 4 bases and J 2 bases; bases outside gene matches: 0. The CDR3 DNA follows: TGTGCCAGCAGTGCTAGCGGGGCCTACAATGAGCAGTTCTTC. Amino acids: CASSASGAYNEQFF.

This chain joins TRBV18 and TRBJ1-4; TRBD1 matches 9 bases. In germline, CDR1 is KGHSH, CDR2 LQKENI. CDR3 length equals 16 residues. V gave up 2 bases and J gave up 8 bases; unmatched junction bases: 9. CDR3 loop: CASSPTGGFQEEKLFF. DNA of the CDR3: TGTGCCAGCTCACCAACAGGGGGCTTCCAAGAGGAAAAACTGTTTTTT.

The chain is built from TRBV21-1 and TRBJ1-5; the table's D call of TRBD1 was not tested on the DNA. TRBV21-1 is a listed pseudogene. The CDR3 is 21 amino acids. CDR3 sequence: CASSKDQRTSLPVCDNQPQHF. Written as DNA, the CDR3 is TGTGCCAGCAGCAAAGATCAGAGGACAAGCCTACCCGTATGTGACAATCAGCCCCAGCATTTT.

This chain joins TRBV5-6 and TRBJ1-5, with 8 bases lining up with TRBD1. The CDR3 runs to 13 residues. Germline values: CDR1 SGHDT, CDR2 YYEEEE. With 3 bases clipped from V and 4 bases from J, the junction kept 0 bases outside the gene matches. The chain's CDR3 is CASSWDRNQPQHF. For the CDR3, the DNA is TGTGCCAGCAGCTGGGACAGGAATCAGCCCCAGCATTTT. The full variable domain, with the rest looked up from reference TRBV5-6 and TRBJ1-5, is DAGVTQSPTHLIKTRGQQVTLRCSPKSGHDTVSWYQQALGQGPQFIFQYYEEEERQRGNFPDRFSGHQFPNYSSELNVNALLLGDSALYLCASSWDRNQPQHFGDGTRLSIL.